These T cell receptor beta chains were read from a single sample in a study of blood T cell repertoires in COVID-19. Libraries were prepared by immunoSEQ multiplex PCR; TCRdb keeps only in-frame clonotypes and omits some of them. The table includes around 180,000 clones, around 80% detected once. The sample taken for sequencing was peripheral blood. The receptors derive from a woman older than 75 with COVID-19, enrolled during active disease. CDR3s include the opening cysteine and the closing phenylalanine or tryptophan. A D gene is named only where the DNA matches it firmly. Rows give clone size only sometimes, using once, few, many, or a class for an expanded clone.

cdr3_nt cdr3_aa j_call cdr3_length clone_size v_call d_call
TGTGCCAGTAGTAGGGGACAGGGGACGGGTGGCTACACCTTC CASSRGQGTGGYTF TRBJ1-2 14 . TRBV19 TRBD1
TGTGCCAGTAGTATCGCCGGGACAGGCACTAACTATGGCTACACCTTC CASSIAGTGTNYGYTF TRBJ1-2 16 . TRBV19 TRBD1
TGTGCCAGAAGTCAAGCGGAACAGGGGACTGGAAACACCATATATTTT CARSQAEQGTGNTIYF TRBJ1-3 16 few TRBV5-3 TRBD1
TGTGCCAGCAGCAAGAGGGGAGGCCACAATCAGCCCCAGCATTTT CASSKRGGHNQPQHF TRBJ1-5 15 few TRBV21-1 .
TGCGCCAGCAGCTTGATTTCAGGCTACGAGCAGTACTTC CASSLISGYEQYF TRBJ2-7 13 . TRBV5-1 .
TGCGCCAGCAGCCTTAGCGGGAGGGCCGCAGATACGCAGTATTTT CASSLSGRAADTQYF TRBJ2-3 15 few TRBV4-1 TRBD2
TGTGCCAGCAGCCCAAGCGGAAACTCCTACGAGCAGTACTTC CASSPSGNSYEQYF TRBJ2-7 14 . TRBV11-3 .
TGTGCCAGCAGCGATGGGACAGCAACTAATGAAAAACTGTTTTTT CASSDGTATNEKLFF TRBJ1-4 15 once TRBV6-2/TRBV6-3 TRBD1
TGTGCCAGCAATTCTATGAGCGGCGGGAGCTCCTACGAGCAGTACTTC CASNSMSGGSSYEQYF TRBJ2-7 16 . TRBV6-6 TRBD2
TGTGCCAGCAGGTCATCGGAGGCTGAAGCTTTCTTT CASRSSEAEAFF TRBJ1-1 12 . TRBV11-2 .
TGTGCCAGCTCACCGCAGACAGGGGACTATGGCTACACCTTC CASSPQTGDYGYTF TRBJ1-2 14 . TRBV18 TRBD1
TGTGCCAGCAGCTCGGGCCGGGGGAACACTGAAGCTTTCTTT CASSSGRGNTEAFF TRBJ1-1 14 once TRBV7-9 .
TGTGCCAGCAGTGATCAGTACGAGCAGTACTTC CASSDQYEQYF TRBJ2-7 11 few TRBV2 .
TGTGCCAGTAGCCGACAGGGGGTGAACAGCAATCAGCCCCAGCATTTT CASSRQGVNSNQPQHF TRBJ1-5 16 . TRBV19 TRBD1
TGCGCCAGCAGCTTGGCCGGGGTAGATCAGCCCCAGCATTTT CASSLAGVDQPQHF TRBJ1-5 14 . TRBV5-1 .
TGTGCCAGCAGAGATCAGGGGAATCAGCCCCAGCATTTT CASRDQGNQPQHF TRBJ1-5 13 . TRBV12-3/TRBV12-4 .